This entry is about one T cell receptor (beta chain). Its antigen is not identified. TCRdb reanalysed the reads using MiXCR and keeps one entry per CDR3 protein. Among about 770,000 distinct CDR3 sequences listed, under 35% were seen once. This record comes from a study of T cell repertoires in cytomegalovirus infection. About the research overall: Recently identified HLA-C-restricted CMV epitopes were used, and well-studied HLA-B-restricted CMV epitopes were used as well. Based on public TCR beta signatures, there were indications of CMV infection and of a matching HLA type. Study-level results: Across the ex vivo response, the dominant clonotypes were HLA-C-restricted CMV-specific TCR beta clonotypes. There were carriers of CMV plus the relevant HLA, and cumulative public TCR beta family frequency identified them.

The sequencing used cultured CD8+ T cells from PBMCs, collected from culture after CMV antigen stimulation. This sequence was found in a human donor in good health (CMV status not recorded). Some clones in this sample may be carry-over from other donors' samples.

CDR3 amino acids: CGAGGIDSYNEQFF. The DNA for the CDR3 is TGTGGTGCGGGGGGGATCGACTCCTACAATGAGCAGTTCTTC. The chain joins TRBV2 to TRBJ2-1; TRBD2 matches at 9 bases. This CDR3 has 14 amino acids. Germline V lookup: CDR1 SNHLY, CDR2 FYNNEI.